Listed here are 19 T cell receptor beta chains from one sample, sequenced in a study of blood T cell repertoires in COVID-19 (dated by TCRdb to between 2020 and 2021). Library preparation employed the immunoSEQ multiplex PCR assay. The immuneACCESS repertoire file appears here via TCRdb, limited to in-frame rearrangements. These files lack a portion of the clones; in checked studies, under half of the deficit traces to unresolved V genes, and the cause of the others is not known. The sample has more than 200,000 clones on record, 70% to 90% of them singletons. 10% to 13% of the sample is held by the ten biggest clonotypes. Specimen: PBMCs or T cells enriched from blood (not recorded which). These receptors all stem from a man aged 30 to 39 who had recovered from COVID-19.

The genes are TRBV11-1 and TRBJ2-5, with D maybe TRBD2 (5 bases). The CDR3 is made up of 14 amino acids. Germline values: CDR1 SGHAT, CDR2 FQDESV (reference sequence). V dropped 5 bases and J dropped 0 bases, with 10 bases sitting between them. The CDR3 protein is CASSPRGYQETQYF. As DNA, the CDR3 is TGTGCCAGCAGCCCACGCGGGTACCAAGAGACCCAGTACTTC.

This chain uses TRBV29-1 with TRBJ1-4; 7 bases are shared with TRBD1. Germline V gene lookup returns CDR1 SQVTM and CDR2 ANQGSEA. The CDR3 has 15 amino acids. The V gene end was trimmed by 4 bases and the J gene end by 10 bases; junction bases not matched to a gene: 15. CDR3 residues: CSVVLSDREWSKLFF. The CDR3 bases are TGCAGCGTTGTCCTGAGTGACAGGGAGTGGTCAAAACTGTTTTTT.

The V call is TRBV7-2, the J call TRBJ2-1; D not certain. In germline, CDR1 is SGHTA, CDR2 FQGNSA. Trimming removed 5 bases from V and 6 bases from J, with 11 bases in between. CDR3 length: 13 amino acids. CDR3 in DNA: TGTGCCAGCAGCCGGTCGCCCGGCAATGAGCAGTTCTTC. As protein: CASSRSPGNEQFF.

The CDR3 loop is CASTLAAYNEQFF. The CDR3 DNA reads as TGTGCCAGCACACTAGCGGCCTACAATGAGCAGTTCTTC. This rearrangement joins TRBV2 to TRBJ2-1, with TRBD2 matching 8 bases. Trimming removed 7 bases from V and 2 bases from J; junction bases left unmatched: 1. Germline V CDR1 and CDR2: SNHLY, FYNNEI. CDR3 size: 13 residues.

This clone was detected once. An end of the junction does not agree with germline; a read error may underlie this. V gene TRBV4-3 combines with J gene TRBJ2-5; TRBD2 aligns across 9 bases. The CDR3 has 15 amino acids. From germline, CDR1 is LGHNA and CDR2 YSLEER. The CDR3 reads CASSKEAGGRETQYF. CDR3 coding DNA: TGCGCCAGCAGCAAAGAGGCGGGGGGGCGCGAGACCCAGTACTTC.

CDR3 sequence: CASSPEHRAPERQYF. CDR3 bases: TGCGCCAGCAGCCCCGAGCACAGGGCCCCCGAAAGGCAGTACTTC. The genes are TRBV10-2 and TRBJ2-7, with D perhaps TRBD1 (6 bases). CDR3 length: 15 amino acids. From germline, CDR1 is WSHSY and CDR2 SAAADI. V shed 6 bases and J shed 9 bases, with 24 bases lying between them.

V is TRBV3-1 (or the pseudogene TRBV3-2) and J is TRBJ2-1; 9 positions agree with TRBD2. V dropped 6 bases and J dropped 5; count of bases not matched to a gene: 5. Germline-derived CDR1 and CDR2 are LGHDT and YNNKEL (reference sequence). This CDR3 has 14 amino acids. In DNA form, the CDR3 reads TGTGCCAGCAGAAGGCGGGGGGGCAACAATGAGCAGTTCTTC. Translated: CASRRRGGNNEQFF.

This rearrangement joins TRBV9 to TRBJ2-2; TRBD2 matches 9 bases. CDR1 and CDR2 from the germline V gene are SGDLS and YYNGEE. CDR3 length: 14 amino acids. Unmatched junction bases numbered 1, after V lost 0 bases and J lost 7 bases. CDR3 coding DNA: TGTGCCAGCAGCGTAGGACTAGCGGTCGGGGAGCTGTTTTTT. Translating gives CASSVGLAVGELFF.

The V gene is TRBV7-2, the J gene TRBJ2-3; 8 nucleotides line up with TRBD2. Germline CDR1 reads SGHTA; CDR2 reads FQGNSA. V shed 1 base, J shed 6 bases, and the junction held 6 bases outside the gene matches. The CDR3 length is 15 residues. The CDR3 region is CASSLGLAFVDTQYF. The DNA for the CDR3 is TGTGCCAGCAGCTTAGGACTAGCGTTCGTTGATACGCAGTATTTT.

CDR3 loop: CASSQGFAGPGYGYTF. The CDR3 DNA is TGCGCCAGCAGCCAAGGGTTTGCAGGGCCGGGCTATGGCTACACCTTC. The chain joins TRBV4-3 to TRBJ1-2; D is possibly TRBD1 (5 bases). The V end was cut by 1 base, the J end by 4 bases, with 16 bases between. The CDR3 is 16 amino acids. Germline V gene sequence: CDR1 LGHNA, CDR2 YSLEER.

The V and J genes are TRBV2 and TRBJ2-1, with 7 bases that match TRBD1. This CDR3 has 14 residues. V shed 2 bases, J shed 8 bases, and the junction held 6 bases outside the gene matches. CDR1 and CDR2 (germline): SNHLY, FYNNEI. CDR3 region: CASSESATGHEQFF. CDR3 bases: TGTGCCAGCAGTGAAAGCGCGACAGGGCATGAGCAGTTCTTC.

The chain joins TRBV30 to TRBJ1-3; perhaps TRBD1 as D (5 bases). The CDR3 runs 16 residues. With 0 bases removed from V and 3 bases from J, the gap between germline ends came to 15 bases. Per the germline V gene, CDR1 is GTSNPN and CDR2 is SVGIG (reference sequence). The CDR3 DNA reads TGTGCCTGGAGTGTACTCAGGGTCACGGTTGGAAACACCATATATTTT. As protein: CAWSVLRVTVGNTIYF. The whole variable domain, remainder taken from reference TRBV30 and TRBJ1-3, is SQTIHQWPATLVQPVGSPLSLECTVEGTSNPNLYWYRQAAGRGLQLLFYSVGIGQISSEVPQNLSASRPQDRQFILSSKKLLLSDSGFYLCAWSVLRVTVGNTIYFGEGSWLTVV.

The rearrangement uses TRBV30 and TRBJ1-5, with D tentatively TRBD1 (6 bases). This CDR3 region has 15 residues. The V and J ends lost 2 bases and 2 bases respectively, with 13 bases between them. Germline V gene data show CDR1 as GTSNPN and CDR2 as SVGIG (reference sequence). This chain's CDR3 is CAWSTEGGGNQPQHF. The DNA of the CDR3 is TGTGCCTGGAGTACCGAAGGGGGGGGCAATCAGCCCCAGCATTTT.

The J gene is TRBJ1-2, the V gene TRBV29-1; 7 bases align to TRBD1. Trimming at V came to 7 bases and at J to 6 bases, leaving 11 bases not matched to a gene. Germline V lookup: CDR1 SQVTM, CDR2 ANQGSEA. This CDR3 has 13 amino acids. The CDR3 sequence: CSARPDRANGYTF. The CDR3 coding sequence is TGCAGCGCCCGACCCGACAGGGCCAATGGCTACACCTTC.

V gene TRBV12-3 or TRBV12-4 combines with J gene TRBJ1-5, with D possibly matching TRBD1 (5 bases). The CDR3 contains 11 residues. V dropped 7 bases and J dropped 9 bases, with 10 bases sitting between them. CDR3 bases: TGTGCCAGCAACTCGGGGGGGCCCCAGCATTTT. This sequence encodes CASNSGGPQHF.

The chain has TRBV6-4 and TRBJ2-3; 7 bases map to TRBD2. Trimming cost V 0 bases and J 5 bases; bases outside gene matches: 5. The CDR3 is made up of 15 amino acids. Germline-derived CDR1 and CDR2 are MRHNA and SNTAGT. CDR3 bases: TGTGCCAGCAGTGACTCAGCGGGGAAAGTAGATACGCAGTATTTT. As protein: CASSDSAGKVDTQYF.

The V gene is TRBV11-2, the J gene TRBJ2-5, with 8 bases fitting TRBD2. The CDR3 sequence is 14 residues long. The junction had 3 bases not matched to a gene; V was cut back by 3 bases and J by 3 bases. The germline gives CDR1 SGHAT, CDR2 FQNNGV. The CDR3 reads CASSLRLAKETQYF. DNA of the CDR3: TGTGCCAGCAGCTTGAGACTAGCGAAAGAGACCCAGTACTTC.

The chain joins TRBV19 to TRBJ2-2; no clear D. Trimming pared 7 bases from V and 4 bases from J, leaving 19 bases between. Germline CDR1 reads LNHDA; CDR2 reads SQIVND (reference sequence). The CDR3 is made up of 16 amino acids. The chain's CDR3 is CASTPRFWALTGELFF. The CDR3 DNA reads TGTGCCAGTACCCCCCGGTTCTGGGCCCTCACCGGGGAGCTGTTTTTT.

The chain couples TRBV11-2 to TRBJ2-7; 8 nucleotides line up with TRBD1. The CDR3 totals 15 residues. The V segment lost 5 bases and the J segment 3 bases; nucleotides outside the gene matches: 9. Germline-derived CDR1 and CDR2 are SGHAT and FQNNGV. The chain's CDR3 is CASSGQGAGNYEQYF. As DNA, the CDR3 is TGTGCCAGCAGCGGGCAGGGGGCAGGCAACTACGAGCAGTACTTC.